This T cell receptor beta chain originates from a study of cytomegalovirus exposure and HLA in healthy donors. PCR was performed using 60 Vbeta and 13 Jbeta primers. In the authors' methods: A later analysis tallied about 80 million unique TCR beta chains, around 11 million of them shared. The assay was immunoSEQ multiplex PCR, and TCRdb's table has in-frame clones only and misses some. V and J calls and clone size follow that table, whereas D and trimming were derived from the DNA. The sample has 90,000 to 140,000 clones, more than 9.5% seen once. Findings of the study overall: Researchers reported in a later analysis that a missense DCLRE1C variant was tied to TCR beta V- and J-gene trimming. Owing to their indistinguishability, certain V segments, notably TRBV6-2 and TRBV6-3, were excluded. A later analysis, which compared TCR beta chains of equal frequency, found the HLA-associated ones more clonally expanded.

Germline V gene lookup returns CDR1 SGHVS and CDR2 FNYEAQ. Trimming removed 1 base from V and 2 bases from J, with 9 bases in between. The CDR3 contains 14 residues. This clone turned up a few times. Its matching antigen is unknown. Sequences were obtained from PBMCs. V gene TRBV7-6 combines with J gene TRBJ2-7, with no clear D. The source is a man aged 40-49 years in good health and CMV-seropositive. CDR3 nucleotide sequence: TGTGCCAGCAGCTTAGGGGCAGATACCTACGAGCAGTACTTC. Translation gives CASSLGADTYEQYF.